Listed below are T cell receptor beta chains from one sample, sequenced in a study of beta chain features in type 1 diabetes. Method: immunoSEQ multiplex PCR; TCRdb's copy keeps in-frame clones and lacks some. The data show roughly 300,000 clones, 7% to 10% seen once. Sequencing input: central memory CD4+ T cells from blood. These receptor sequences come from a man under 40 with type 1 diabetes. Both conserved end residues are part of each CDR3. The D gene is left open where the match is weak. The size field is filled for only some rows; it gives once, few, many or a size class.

CASSATGSKYYTF	TGTGCCAGCAGCGCCACAGGGAGCAAGTACTACACCTTC	many	TRBV2	TRBJ1-2	-
CASSVGGVYTDTQYF	TGTGCCAGCAGCGTAGGAGGGGTCTACACAGATACGCAGTATTTT	few	TRBV9	TRBJ2-3	-
CASSLGGGYEQFF	TGTGCCAGCAGCTTAGGCGGGGGTTATGAGCAGTTCTTC	-	TRBV7-2	TRBJ2-1	TRBD2
CASSESGGHRTDTQYF	TGCGCCAGCAGTGAGTCCGGGGGGCACCGCACAGATACGCAGTATTTT	few	TRBV10-1	TRBJ2-3	-
CASSQHNEQFF	TGTGCCAGTTCACAGCACAATGAGCAGTTCTTC	few	TRBV6-6	TRBJ2-1	-
CASSPRQGADTGELFF	TGTGCCAGCTCACCAAGACAGGGGGCTGACACCGGGGAGCTGTTTTTT	few	TRBV18	TRBJ2-2	TRBD1
CASSQRSSTSEKLFF	TGCGCCAGCAGCCAAAGATCGTCCACATCCGAAAAACTGTTTTTT	few	TRBV4-3	TRBJ1-4	-
CASSLNGNRGNQPQHF	TGTGCCAGCAGCTTAAACGGTAACAGGGGAAATCAGCCCCAGCATTTT	-	TRBV11-2	TRBJ1-5	TRBD1
CASSLSQGTYEQYF	TGTGCCAGCAGCTTAAGTCAGGGGACCTACGAGCAGTACTTC	-	TRBV7-2	TRBJ2-7	-
CASSEQGTGLTQYF	TGTGCCAGCAGTGAACAGGGGACAGGGTTAACCCAGTACTTC	few	TRBV6-1	TRBJ2-5	TRBD1
CAWSAGTSADTQYF	TGTGCCTGGAGTGCCGGGACTAGTGCAGATACGCAGTATTTT	-	TRBV30	TRBJ2-3	TRBD2
CASSLDPTIRGEQYF	TGTGCCAGCAGCTTAGACCCCACTATCCGCGGCGAGCAGTACTTC	few	TRBV7-2	TRBJ2-7	-
CASSSPAAGVNVQFF	TGTGCCAGCAGCTCCCCGGCAGCGGGGGTTAATGTGCAGTTCTTC	few	TRBV7-8	TRBJ2-1	TRBD2
CASSYRTRVNEQFF	TGTGCCAGCAGTTACCGAACTAGGGTCAATGAGCAGTTCTTC	-	TRBV6-6	TRBJ2-1	-
CASSPLPDRLNTEAFF	TGTGCCAGCAGCCCCTTACCAGACAGGCTCAACACTGAAGCTTTCTTT	-	TRBV14	TRBJ1-1	-
CASSVLRGRNTEAFF	TGTGCCAGCAGTGTACTCAGGGGCCGGAACACTGAAGCTTTCTTT	few	TRBV6-5	TRBJ1-1	-
CASRAGSLNQPQHF	TGTGCCAGCAGAGCAGGGTCTCTCAATCAGCCCCAGCATTTT	few	TRBV6-1	TRBJ1-5	-